This TCR beta chain emerged from a study of circulating and synovial CD4+ cells in juvenile arthritis. The CDR3 has 13 amino acids. Germline V gene lookup returns CDR1 SGHAT and CDR2 FQNNGV. Repertoires were generated with immunoSEQ multiplex PCR, while TCRdb's copy carries only in-frame clones and drops some. This sample has 34,000 or so clones, with roughly 94% found just once. Only a few counts were recorded for this clone. This chain links TRBV11-2 with TRBJ1-3; 7 bases match TRBD1. The sequenced material came from CD4+ T cells from blood. This receptor was taken from a human donor with juvenile idiopathic arthritis. The DNA of the CDR3 is TGTGCTACGGGACAGCTCTCTGGAAACACCATATATTTT. Its protein is CATGQLSGNTIYF.